This entry is about one T cell receptor beta chain. The antigen is unknown. This sample was taken from a study of cytomegalovirus exposure and HLA in healthy donors. Profiling relied on immunoSEQ multiplex PCR, and the TCRdb table lists in-frame clones only, not all of them. Of 65,000 to 75,000 clones in the sample, 94% were seen once. Whole-study results and caveats: Researchers counted roughly 150 TCR beta chains as cytomegalovirus-associated. While the bulk of TCR sequences proved rare, some public TCRs turned up in many donors. Within the 120 or so validation repertoires, first-cohort TCR clusters tended to co-occur, according to a later analysis.

This CDR3 spans 13 amino acids. Trimming took 6 bases from V and 0 from J, leaving 5 bases between them. Germline CDR1 reads MNHEY; CDR2 reads SMNVEV (reference sequence). The chain couples TRBV27 to TRBJ2-2, with unresolved D. The origin of this receptor is a man between 18 and 35 years old in good health and CMV-seropositive. Input material: PBMCs. DNA for the CDR3: TGTGCCAGCAGGGGCTCGAACACCGGGGAGCTGTTTTTT. It yields the protein CASRGSNTGELFF.